This T cell receptor (beta chain) stems from a study of naive and memory T cell subsets. General observations from the study: RNA-based TCR counts may shift with T cell activation and differentiation. A few larger clonotypes appeared in naive repertoires, especially CD8, possibly memory cells re-expressing CD45RA.

Germline lookup yields CDR1 SGHTA and CDR2 FQGNSA. The CDR3 loop spans 14 amino acids. The ends were cut back, 1 base at V and 2 bases at J, with 9 bases in the middle. Both TRBC1 and TRBC2 were covered by a beta constant-region primer of two equimolar oligonucleotides. Nested alpha and beta constant-region primers with the SP2 primer drove four PCR rounds on ligated cDNA. A 12-nucleotide UMI and the SP2 primer were added to the cDNA 3' end by oligonucleotide ligation. TCRdb reprocessed the UMI-ligation and nested PCR reads with MiXCR, giving one entry per CDR3 protein. The top ten hold around 0.11% of the sample, which has about 150,000 distinct CDR3 sequences, roughly 22% seen once. A remark on this clonotype: Antigen: not known.

Sample: naive CD4+ T cells from blood. This receptor was identified in a human donor in good health. The genes are TRBV7-2 and TRBJ2-7; D is unresolved. The CDR3 reads CASSLGSGTYEQYF. The CDR3, as DNA: TGTGCCAGCAGCTTAGGGTCCGGAACCTACGAGCAGTACTTC.